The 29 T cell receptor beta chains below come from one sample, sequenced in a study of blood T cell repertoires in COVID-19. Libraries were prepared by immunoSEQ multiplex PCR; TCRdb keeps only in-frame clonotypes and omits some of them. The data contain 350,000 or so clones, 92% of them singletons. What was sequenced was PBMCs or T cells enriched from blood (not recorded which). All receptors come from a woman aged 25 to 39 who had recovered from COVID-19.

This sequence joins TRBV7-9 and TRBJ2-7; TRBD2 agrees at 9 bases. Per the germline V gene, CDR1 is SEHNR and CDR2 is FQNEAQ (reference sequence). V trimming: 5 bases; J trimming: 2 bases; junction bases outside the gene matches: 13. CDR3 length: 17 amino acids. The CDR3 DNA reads TGTGCCAGCAGCGATACGCAGGGACTAGCTGAGGCCTACGAGCAGTACTTC. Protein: CASSDTQGLAEAYEQYF.

CDR3 residues: CASSVRGASYEQYF. The CDR3 DNA is TGTGCCAGCAGTGTGCGGGGGGCATCCTACGAGCAGTACTTC. The chain is built from TRBV27 and TRBJ2-7, with 8 bases aligning to TRBD2. Germline loops: CDR1 MNHEY, CDR2 SMNVEV (reference sequence). The V gene end was trimmed by 5 bases and the J gene end by 1 base; junction bases not matched to a gene: 4. This CDR3 has 14 residues.

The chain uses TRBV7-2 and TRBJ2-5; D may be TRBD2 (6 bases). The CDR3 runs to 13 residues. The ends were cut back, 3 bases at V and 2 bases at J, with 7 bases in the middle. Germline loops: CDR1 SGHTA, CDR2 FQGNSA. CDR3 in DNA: TGTGCCAGCAGCTTGACTAGACAAGAGACCCAGTACTTC. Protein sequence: CASSLTRQETQYF.

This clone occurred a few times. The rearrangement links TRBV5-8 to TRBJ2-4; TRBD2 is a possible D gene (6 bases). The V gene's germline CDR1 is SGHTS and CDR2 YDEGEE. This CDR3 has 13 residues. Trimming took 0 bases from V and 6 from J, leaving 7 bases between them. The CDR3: CASSLAAGNIQYF. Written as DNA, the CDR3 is TGTGCCAGCAGCTTGGCAGCGGGAAACATTCAGTACTTC.

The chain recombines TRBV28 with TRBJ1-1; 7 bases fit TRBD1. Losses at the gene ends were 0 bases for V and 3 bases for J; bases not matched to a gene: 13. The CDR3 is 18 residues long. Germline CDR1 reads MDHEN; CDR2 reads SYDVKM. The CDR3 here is CASSLWAPRTGGDTEAFF. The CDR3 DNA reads TGTGCCAGCAGTTTATGGGCGCCCCGGACAGGTGGGGACACTGAAGCTTTCTTT.

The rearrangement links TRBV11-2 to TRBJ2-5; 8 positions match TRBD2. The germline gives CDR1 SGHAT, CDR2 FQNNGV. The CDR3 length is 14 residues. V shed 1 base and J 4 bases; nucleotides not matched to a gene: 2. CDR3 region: CASSLAGGGETQYF. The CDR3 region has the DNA TGTGCCAGCAGCTTAGCGGGAGGGGGAGAGACCCAGTACTTC.

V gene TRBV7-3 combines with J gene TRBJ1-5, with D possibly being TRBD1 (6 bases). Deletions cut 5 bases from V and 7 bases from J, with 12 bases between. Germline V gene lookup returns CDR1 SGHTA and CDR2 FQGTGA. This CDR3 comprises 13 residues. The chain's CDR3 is CASSPGGGQPQHF. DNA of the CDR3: TGTGCCAGCAGCCCGGGGGGGGGCCAGCCCCAGCATTTT.

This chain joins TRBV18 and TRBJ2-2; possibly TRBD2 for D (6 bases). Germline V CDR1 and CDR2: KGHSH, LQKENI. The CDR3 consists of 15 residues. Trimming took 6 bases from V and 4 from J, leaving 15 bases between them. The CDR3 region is CASSPLARPTGELFF. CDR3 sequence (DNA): TGTGCCAGCTCTCCTCTAGCGAGGCCCACCGGGGAGCTGTTTTTT.

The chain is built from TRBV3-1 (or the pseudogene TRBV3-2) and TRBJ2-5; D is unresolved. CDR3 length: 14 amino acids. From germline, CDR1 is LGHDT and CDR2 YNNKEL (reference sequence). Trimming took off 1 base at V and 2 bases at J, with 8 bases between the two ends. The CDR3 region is CASSQGAEQETQYF. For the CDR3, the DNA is TGTGCCAGCAGCCAAGGGGCAGAGCAAGAGACCCAGTACTTC.

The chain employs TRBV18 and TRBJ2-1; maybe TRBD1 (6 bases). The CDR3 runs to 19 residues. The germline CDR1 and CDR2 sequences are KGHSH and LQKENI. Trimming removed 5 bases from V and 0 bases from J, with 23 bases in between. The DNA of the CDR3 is TGTGCCAGCTCATCCGTCGGGGAAAGCACAGGGAGCTCCTACAATGAGCAGTTCTTC. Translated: CASSSVGESTGSSYNEQFF. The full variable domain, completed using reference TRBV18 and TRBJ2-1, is NAGVMQNPRHLVRRRGQEARLRCSPMKGHSHVYWYRQLPEEGLKFMVYLQKENIIDESGMPKERFSAEFPKEGPSILRIQQVVRGDSAAYFCASSSVGESTGSSYNEQFFGPGTRLTVL.

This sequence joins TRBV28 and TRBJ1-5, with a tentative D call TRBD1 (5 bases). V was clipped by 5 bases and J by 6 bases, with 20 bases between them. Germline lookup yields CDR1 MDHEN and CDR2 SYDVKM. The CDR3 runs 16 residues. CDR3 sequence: CASSPPTGAGRQPQHF. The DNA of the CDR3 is TGTGCCAGCAGTCCCCCTACAGGCGCGGGACGTCAGCCCCAGCATTTT.

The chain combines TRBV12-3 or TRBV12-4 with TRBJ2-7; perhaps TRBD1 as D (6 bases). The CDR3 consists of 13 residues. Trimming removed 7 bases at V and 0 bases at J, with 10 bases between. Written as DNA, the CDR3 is TGTGCCAGCACTGGACAGAGCTCCTACGAGCAGTACTTC. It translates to CASTGQSSYEQYF.

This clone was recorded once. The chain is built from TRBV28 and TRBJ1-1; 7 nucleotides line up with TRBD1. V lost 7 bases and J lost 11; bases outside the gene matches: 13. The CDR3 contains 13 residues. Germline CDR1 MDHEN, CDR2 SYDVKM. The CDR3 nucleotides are TGTGCCAGCACCCCCCGGCGGAGGGGGCATGCTTTCTTT. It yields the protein CASTPRRRGHAFF.

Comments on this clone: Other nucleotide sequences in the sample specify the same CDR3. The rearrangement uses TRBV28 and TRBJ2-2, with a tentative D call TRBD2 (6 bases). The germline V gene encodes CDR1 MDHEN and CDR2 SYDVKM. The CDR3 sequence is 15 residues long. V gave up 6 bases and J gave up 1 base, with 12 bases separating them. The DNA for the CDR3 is TGTGCCAGCAGCTGGGCGGGGAGGAACACCGGGGAGCTGTTTTTT. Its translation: CASSWAGRNTGELFF.

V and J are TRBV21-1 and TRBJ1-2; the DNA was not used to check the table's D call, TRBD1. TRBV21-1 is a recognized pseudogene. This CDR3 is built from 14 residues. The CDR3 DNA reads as TGTGCCAGCAGCGCTCAACAGGGTAACTATGGCTACACCTTC. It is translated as CASSAQQGNYGYTF.

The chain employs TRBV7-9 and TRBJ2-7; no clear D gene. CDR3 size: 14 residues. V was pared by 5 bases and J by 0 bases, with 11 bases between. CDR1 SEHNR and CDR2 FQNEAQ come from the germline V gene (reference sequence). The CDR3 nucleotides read TGTGCCAGCAGCCATACAGAAGGCTCCTACGAGCAGTACTTC. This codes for CASSHTEGSYEQYF. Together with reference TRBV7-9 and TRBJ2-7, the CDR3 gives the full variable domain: DTGVSQNPRHKITKRGQNVTFRCDPISEHNRLYWYRQTLGQGPEFLTYFQNEAQLEKSRLLSDRFSAERPKGSFSTLEIQRTEQGDSAMYLCASSHTEGSYEQYFGPGTRLTVT.

The CDR3 here is CATSDSRTGEGSYNEQFF. The CDR3 coding sequence is TGTGCCACCAGTGATTCCAGGACCGGGGAGGGCTCCTACAATGAGCAGTTCTTC. The chain has TRBV24-1 and TRBJ2-1; TRBD2 matches at 7 bases. The germline CDR1 and CDR2 sequences are KGHDR and SFDVKD. The junction had 9 bases not matched to a gene; V was cut back by 2 bases and J by 0 bases. The CDR3 loop spans 18 amino acids.

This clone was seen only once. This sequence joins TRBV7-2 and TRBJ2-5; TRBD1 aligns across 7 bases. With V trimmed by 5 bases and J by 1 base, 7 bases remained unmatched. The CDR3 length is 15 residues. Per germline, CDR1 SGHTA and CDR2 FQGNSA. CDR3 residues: CASSDLGQPQETQYF. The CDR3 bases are TGTGCCAGCAGCGATCTGGGACAGCCCCAAGAGACCCAGTACTTC.

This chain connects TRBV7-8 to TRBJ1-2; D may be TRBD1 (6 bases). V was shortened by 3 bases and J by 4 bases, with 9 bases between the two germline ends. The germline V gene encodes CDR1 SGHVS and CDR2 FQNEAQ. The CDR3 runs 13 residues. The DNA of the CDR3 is TGTGCCAGCAGCTTCAGGGGAAGCTATGGCTACACCTTC. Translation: CASSFRGSYGYTF. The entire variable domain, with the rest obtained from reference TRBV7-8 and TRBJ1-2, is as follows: GAGVSQSPRYKVAKRGQDVALRCDPISGHVSLFWYQQALGQGPEFLTYFQNEAQLDKSGLPSDRFFAERPEGSVSTLKIQRTQQEDSAVYLCASSFRGSYGYTFGSGTRLTVV.

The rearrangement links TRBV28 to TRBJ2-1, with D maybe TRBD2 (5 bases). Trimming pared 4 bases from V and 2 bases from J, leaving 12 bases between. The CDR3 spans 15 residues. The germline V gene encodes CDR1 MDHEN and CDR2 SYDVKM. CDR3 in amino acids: CASSYEGLTYNEQFF. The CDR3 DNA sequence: TGTGCCAGCAGTTACGAGGGTTTAACCTACAATGAGCAGTTCTTC.

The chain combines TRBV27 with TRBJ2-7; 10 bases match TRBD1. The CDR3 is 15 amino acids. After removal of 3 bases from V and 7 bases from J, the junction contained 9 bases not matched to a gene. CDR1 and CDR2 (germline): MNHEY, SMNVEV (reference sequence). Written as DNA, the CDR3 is TGTGCCAGCAGTTTTGGAGGGACAGGGGCAAGGGAGCAGTACTTC. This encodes CASSFGGTGAREQYF.

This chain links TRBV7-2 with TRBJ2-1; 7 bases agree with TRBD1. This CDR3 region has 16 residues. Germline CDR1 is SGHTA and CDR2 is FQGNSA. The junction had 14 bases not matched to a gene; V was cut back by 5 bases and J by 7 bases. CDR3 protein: CASSVPRDREGNEQFF. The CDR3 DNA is TGTGCCAGCAGCGTCCCCCGGGACAGAGAAGGAAATGAGCAGTTCTTC.

CDR3 in DNA: TGTGCCAGCAGAACGAGGGACAGGGATTACGAGCAGTACTTC. Translating gives CASRTRDRDYEQYF. The J gene is TRBJ2-7, the V gene TRBV3-1 (or the pseudogene TRBV3-2); 9 nucleotides match TRBD1. Germline-derived CDR1 and CDR2 are LGHDT and YNNKEL (reference sequence). This CDR3 spans 14 amino acids. V was clipped by 6 bases and J by 4 bases; unmatched bases: 7.

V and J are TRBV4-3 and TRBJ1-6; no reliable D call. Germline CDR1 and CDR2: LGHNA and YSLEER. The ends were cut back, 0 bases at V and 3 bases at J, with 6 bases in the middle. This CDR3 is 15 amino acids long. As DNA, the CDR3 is TGCGCCAGCAGCCAAGAGGCGGGCTATAATTCACCCCTCCACTTT. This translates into CASSQEAGYNSPLHF.

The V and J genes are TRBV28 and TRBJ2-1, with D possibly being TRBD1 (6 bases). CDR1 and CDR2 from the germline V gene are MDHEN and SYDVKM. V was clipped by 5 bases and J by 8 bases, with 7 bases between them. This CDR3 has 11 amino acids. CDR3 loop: CASSQGHEQFF. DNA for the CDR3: TGTGCCAGCAGTCAGGGGCATGAGCAGTTCTTC.

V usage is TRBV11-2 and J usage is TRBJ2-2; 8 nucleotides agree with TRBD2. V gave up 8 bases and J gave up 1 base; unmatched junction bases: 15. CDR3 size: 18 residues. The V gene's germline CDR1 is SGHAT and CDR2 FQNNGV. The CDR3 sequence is CASQPASETSVNTGELFF. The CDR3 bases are TGTGCCAGCCAGCCCGCTTCTGAGACTAGCGTGAACACCGGGGAGCTGTTTTTT.

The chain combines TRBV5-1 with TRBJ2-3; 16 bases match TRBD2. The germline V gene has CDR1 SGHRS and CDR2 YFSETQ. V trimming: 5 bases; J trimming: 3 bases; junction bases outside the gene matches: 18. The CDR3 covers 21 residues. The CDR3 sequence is CASRARTGSMGLAGGTDTQYF. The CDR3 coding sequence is TGCGCCAGCAGGGCCCGGACAGGGTCGATGGGACTAGCGGGAGGGACAGATACGCAGTATTTT.

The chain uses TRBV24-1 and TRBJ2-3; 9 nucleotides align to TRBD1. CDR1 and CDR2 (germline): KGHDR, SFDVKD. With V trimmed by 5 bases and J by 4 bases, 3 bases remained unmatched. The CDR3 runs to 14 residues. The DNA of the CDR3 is TGTGCCACCAGTGTGGGGACAGGGTCAGATACGCAGTATTTT. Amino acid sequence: CATSVGTGSDTQYF.

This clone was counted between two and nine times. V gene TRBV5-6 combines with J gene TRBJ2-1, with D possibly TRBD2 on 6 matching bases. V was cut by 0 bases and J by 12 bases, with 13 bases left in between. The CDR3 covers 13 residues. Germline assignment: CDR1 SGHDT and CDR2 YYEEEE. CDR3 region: CASSLGYLGGQFF. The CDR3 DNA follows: TGTGCCAGCAGCTTGGGGTACTTGGGAGGGCAGTTCTTC.